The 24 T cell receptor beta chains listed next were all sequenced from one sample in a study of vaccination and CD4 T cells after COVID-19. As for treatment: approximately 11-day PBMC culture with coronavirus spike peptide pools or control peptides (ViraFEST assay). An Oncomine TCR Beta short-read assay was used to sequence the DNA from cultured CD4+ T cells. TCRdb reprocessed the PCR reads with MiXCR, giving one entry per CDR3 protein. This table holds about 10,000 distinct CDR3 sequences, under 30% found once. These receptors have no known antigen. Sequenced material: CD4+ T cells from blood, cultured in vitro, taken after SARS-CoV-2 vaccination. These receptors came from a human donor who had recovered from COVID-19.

In DNA form, the CDR3 reads TGTGCCAGCAGGACGGACTCCTACGAGCAGTACTTC. Protein product: CASRTDSYEQYF. The rearrangement uses TRBV6-1 and TRBJ2-7; D remains ambiguous. CDR3 length equals 12 residues. V lost 6 bases to trimming and J lost 0 bases, with 6 bases between them. Germline loops: CDR1 MNHNS, CDR2 SASEGT.

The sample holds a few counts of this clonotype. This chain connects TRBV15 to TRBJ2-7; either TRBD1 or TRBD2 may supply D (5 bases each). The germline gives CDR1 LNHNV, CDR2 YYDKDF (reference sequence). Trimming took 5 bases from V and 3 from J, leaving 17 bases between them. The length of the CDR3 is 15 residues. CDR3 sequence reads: CATSSQFEGLYEQYF. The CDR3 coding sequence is TGTGCCACCAGCTCACAATTTGAGGGGCTCTACGAGCAGTACTTC.

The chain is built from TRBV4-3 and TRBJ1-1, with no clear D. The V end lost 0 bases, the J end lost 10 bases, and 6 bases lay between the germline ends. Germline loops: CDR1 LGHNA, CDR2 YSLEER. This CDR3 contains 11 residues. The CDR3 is CASSQDKRAFF. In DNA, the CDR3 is TGCGCCAGCAGCCAAGACAAAAGAGCTTTCTTT.

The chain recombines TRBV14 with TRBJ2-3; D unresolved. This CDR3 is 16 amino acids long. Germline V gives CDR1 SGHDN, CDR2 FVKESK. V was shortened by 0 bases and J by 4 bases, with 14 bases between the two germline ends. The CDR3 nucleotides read TGTGCCAGCAGCCAAGAGTTGACCCTTCTCGCAGATACGCAGTATTTT. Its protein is CASSQELTLLADTQYF.

DNA for the CDR3: TGTGCCAGCTCACCACCTACAGGCTCCACCGGGGAGCTGTTTTTT. Its protein is CASSPPTGSTGELFF. The chain uses TRBV18 and TRBJ2-2; D possibly corresponds to TRBD1 (5 bases). V lost 0 bases to trimming and J lost 4 bases, with 9 bases between them. CDR1 and CDR2 from the germline V gene are KGHSH and LQKENI. The CDR3 extends over 15 amino acids.

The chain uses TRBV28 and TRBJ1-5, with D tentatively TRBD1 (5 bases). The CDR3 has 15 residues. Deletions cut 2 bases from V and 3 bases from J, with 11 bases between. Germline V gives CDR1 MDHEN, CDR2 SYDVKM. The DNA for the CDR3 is TGTGCCAGCAGTTTAGTATCCAGGGACAATCAGCCCCAGCATTTT. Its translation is CASSLVSRDNQPQHF.

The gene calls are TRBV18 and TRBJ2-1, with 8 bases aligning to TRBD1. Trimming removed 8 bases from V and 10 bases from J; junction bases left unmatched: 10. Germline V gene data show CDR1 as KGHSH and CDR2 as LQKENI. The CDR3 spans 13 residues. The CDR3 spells CASLRDRSLEQFF. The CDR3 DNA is TGTGCCAGCCTACGGGACAGGTCCTTGGAGCAGTTCTTC. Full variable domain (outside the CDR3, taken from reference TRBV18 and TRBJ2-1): NAGVMQNPRHLVRRRGQEARLRCSPMKGHSHVYWYRQLPEEGLKFMVYLQKENIIDESGMPKERFSAEFPKEGPSILRIQQVVRGDSAAYFCASLRDRSLEQFFGPGTRLTVL.

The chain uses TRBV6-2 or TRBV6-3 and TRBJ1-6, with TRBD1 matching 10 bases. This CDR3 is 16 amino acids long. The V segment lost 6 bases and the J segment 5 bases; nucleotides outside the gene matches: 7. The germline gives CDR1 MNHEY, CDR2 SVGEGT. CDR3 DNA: TGTGCCAGCAGCCGGGACAGGGGATGGGATAATTCACCCCTCCACTTT. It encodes CASSRDRGWDNSPLHF.

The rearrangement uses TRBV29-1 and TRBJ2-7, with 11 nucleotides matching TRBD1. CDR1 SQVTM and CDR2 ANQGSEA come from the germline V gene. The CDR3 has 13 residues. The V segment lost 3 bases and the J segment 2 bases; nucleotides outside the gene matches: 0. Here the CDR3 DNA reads TGCAGCGTTGAGGGACAGGGGGCCTACGAGCAGTACTTC. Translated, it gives CSVEGQGAYEQYF.

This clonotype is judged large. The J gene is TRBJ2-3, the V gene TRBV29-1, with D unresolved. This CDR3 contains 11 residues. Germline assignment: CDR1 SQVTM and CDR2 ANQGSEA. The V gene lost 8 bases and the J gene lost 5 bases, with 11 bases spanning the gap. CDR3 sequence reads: CSFWGIDTQYF. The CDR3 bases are TGCAGCTTCTGGGGAATAGATACGCAGTATTTT.

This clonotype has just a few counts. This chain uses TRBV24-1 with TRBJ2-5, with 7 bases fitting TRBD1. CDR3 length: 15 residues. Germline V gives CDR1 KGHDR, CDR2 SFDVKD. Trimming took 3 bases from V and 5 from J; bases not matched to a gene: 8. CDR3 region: CATSDPTGYWETQYF. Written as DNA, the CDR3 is TGTGCCACCAGTGATCCGACAGGGTATTGGGAGACCCAGTACTTC.

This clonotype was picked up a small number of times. In DNA, the CDR3 is TGTGCCAGCAGCCTACCCCCCCGGAAGGGGGCCACTGAAGCTTTCTTT. It codes for CASSLPPRKGATEAFF. The chain uses TRBV6-2 or TRBV6-3 and TRBJ1-1, with TRBD1 matching over 7 bases. This CDR3 has 16 residues. Germline V lookup: CDR1 MNHEY, CDR2 SVGEGT. V shed 6 bases, J shed 4 bases, and the junction held 14 bases outside the gene matches.

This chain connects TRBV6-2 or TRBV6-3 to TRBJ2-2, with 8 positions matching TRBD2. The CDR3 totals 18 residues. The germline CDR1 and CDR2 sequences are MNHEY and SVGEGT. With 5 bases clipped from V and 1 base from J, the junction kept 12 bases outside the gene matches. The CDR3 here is CASSTPKVAGLNTGELFF. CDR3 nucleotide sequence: TGTGCCAGCAGTACCCCCAAGGTAGCGGGGTTGAACACCGGGGAGCTGTTTTTT.

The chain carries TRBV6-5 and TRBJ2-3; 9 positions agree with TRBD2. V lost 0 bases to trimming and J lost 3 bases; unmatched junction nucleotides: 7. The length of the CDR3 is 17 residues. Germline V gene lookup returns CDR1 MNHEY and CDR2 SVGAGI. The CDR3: CASSYSPLAGTTDTQYF. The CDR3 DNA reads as TGTGCCAGCAGTTACTCCCCACTAGCGGGCACAACAGATACGCAGTATTTT.

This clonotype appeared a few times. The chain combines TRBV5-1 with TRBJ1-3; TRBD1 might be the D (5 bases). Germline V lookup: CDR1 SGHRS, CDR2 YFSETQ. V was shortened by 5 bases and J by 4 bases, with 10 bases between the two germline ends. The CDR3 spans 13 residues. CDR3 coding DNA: TGCGCCAGCAGAGGGGTGGGAGGAAACACCATATATTTT. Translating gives CASRGVGGNTIYF.

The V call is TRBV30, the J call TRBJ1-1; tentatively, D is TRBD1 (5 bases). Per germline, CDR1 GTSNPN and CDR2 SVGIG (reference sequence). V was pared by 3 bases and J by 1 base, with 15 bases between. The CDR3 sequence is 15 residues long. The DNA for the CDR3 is TGTGCCTGGAGGCTCTTTGGGGCGTCGAACACTGAAGCTTTCTTT. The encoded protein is CAWRLFGASNTEAFF.

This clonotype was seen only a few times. The CDR3 sequence is CASSIGRSTSVYQETQYF. The DNA of the CDR3 is TGTGCCAGTAGTATAGGTAGGAGCACTAGCGTCTATCAAGAGACCCAGTACTTC. The V and J genes are TRBV19 and TRBJ2-5, with 7 bases fitting TRBD2. V lost 1 base to trimming and J lost 2 bases; unmatched junction nucleotides: 13. Per germline, CDR1 LNHDA and CDR2 SQIVND (reference sequence). The CDR3 runs 18 residues.

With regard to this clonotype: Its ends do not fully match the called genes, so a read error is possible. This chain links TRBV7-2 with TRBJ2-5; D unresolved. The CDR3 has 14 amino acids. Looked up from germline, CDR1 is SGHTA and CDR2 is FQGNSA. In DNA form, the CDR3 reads TGTGCCAGCAGCTACTCAACAAGGCCAGAGACCCCGTACTTC. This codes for CASSYSTRPETPYF.

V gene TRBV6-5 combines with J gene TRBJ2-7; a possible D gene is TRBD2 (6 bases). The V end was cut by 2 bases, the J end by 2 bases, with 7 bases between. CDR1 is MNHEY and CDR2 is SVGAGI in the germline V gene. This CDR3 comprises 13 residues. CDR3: CASSYRETYEQYF. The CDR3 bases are TGTGCCAGCAGTTACCGGGAGACCTACGAGCAGTACTTC.

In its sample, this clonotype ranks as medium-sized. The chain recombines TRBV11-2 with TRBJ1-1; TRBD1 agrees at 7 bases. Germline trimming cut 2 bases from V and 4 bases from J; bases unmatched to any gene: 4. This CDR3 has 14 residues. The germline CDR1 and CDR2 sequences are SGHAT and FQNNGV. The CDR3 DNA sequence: TGTGCCAGCAGCTTAAGTACAGGGGTCACTGAAGCTTTCTTT. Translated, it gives CASSLSTGVTEAFF.

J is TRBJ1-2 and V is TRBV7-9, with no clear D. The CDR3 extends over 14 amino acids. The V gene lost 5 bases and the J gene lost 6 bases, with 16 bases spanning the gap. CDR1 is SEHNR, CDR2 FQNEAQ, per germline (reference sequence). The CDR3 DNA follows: TGTGCCAGCAGCAATCGCCCCGTACTTCATGGCTACACCTTC. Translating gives CASSNRPVLHGYTF.

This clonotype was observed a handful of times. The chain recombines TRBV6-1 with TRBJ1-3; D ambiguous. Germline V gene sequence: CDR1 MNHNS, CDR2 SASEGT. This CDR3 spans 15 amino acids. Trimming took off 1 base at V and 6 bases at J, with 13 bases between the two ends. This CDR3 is CASSEGASLLNTIYF. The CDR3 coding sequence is TGTGCCAGCAGTGAAGGGGCTTCCCTATTAAACACCATATATTTT.

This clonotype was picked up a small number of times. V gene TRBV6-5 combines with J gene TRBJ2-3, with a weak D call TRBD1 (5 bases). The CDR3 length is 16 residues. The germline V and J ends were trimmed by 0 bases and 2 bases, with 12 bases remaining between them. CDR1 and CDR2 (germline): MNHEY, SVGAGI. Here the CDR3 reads CASSYSAGPITDTQYF. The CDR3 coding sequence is TGTGCCAGCAGTTACTCGGCAGGGCCCATCACAGATACGCAGTATTTT.

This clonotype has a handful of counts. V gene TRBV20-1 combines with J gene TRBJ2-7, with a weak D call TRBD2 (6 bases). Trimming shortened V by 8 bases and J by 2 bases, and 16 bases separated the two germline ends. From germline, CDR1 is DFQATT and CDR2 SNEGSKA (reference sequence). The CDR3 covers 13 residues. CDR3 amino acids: CSNTREPTYEQYF. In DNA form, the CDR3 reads TGCAGTAATACCCGGGAGCCAACCTACGAGCAGTACTTC.